This T cell receptor beta chain originates from a study of blood T cell repertoires in COVID-19. Study at large: Samples came from the United States, Italy and Spain, spanning acute and convalescent COVID-19. From T cells, B-cell-depleted T cells, or PBMCs came the material, which was cDNA or gDNA.

From germline, CDR1 is SGHNT and CDR2 YENEEA. This CDR3 comprises 16 residues. The V gene lost 0 bases and the J gene lost 3 bases, with 15 bases spanning the gap. In the authors' workflow: Counts of nucleated cells, estimated from reference gene primer amplification, were obtained. The assay was immunoSEQ multiplex PCR, and TCRdb's table has in-frame clones only and misses some. V and J calls and clone size are given by that table; D and trimming were obtained from the DNA. The table has nearly 95,000 clones, about 90% seen once. The sample was peripheral blood. The TCR was taken from a human donor with acute or convalescent COVID-19. The donor label of this sample is uncertain. V gene TRBV11-3 combines with J gene TRBJ2-7, with D maybe TRBD1 (5 bases). The CDR3 region is CASSLDLGAGNYEQYF. The CDR3, as DNA: TGTGCCAGCAGCTTAGATCTAGGGGCAGGGAACTACGAGCAGTACTTC.